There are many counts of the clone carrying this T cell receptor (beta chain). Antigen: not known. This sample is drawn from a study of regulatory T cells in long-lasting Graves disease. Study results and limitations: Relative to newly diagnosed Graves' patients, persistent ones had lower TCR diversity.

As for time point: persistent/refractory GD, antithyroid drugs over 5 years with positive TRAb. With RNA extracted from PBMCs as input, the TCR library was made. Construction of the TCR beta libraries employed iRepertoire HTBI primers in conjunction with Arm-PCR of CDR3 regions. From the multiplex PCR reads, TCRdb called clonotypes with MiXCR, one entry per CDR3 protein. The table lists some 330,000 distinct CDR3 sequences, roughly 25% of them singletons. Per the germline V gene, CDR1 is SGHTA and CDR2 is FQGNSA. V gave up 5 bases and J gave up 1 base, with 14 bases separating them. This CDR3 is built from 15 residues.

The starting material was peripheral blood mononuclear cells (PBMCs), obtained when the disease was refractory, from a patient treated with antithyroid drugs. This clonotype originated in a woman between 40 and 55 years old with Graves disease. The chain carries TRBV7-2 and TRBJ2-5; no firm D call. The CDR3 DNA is TGTGCCAGCAGCATCTCAGTGGCTATCCAAGAGACCCAGTACTTC. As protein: CASSISVAIQETQYF.